What follows are 10 T cell receptor beta chains derived from one specimen sequenced in a study of blood T cell repertoires in COVID-19. The protocol was immunoSEQ multiplex PCR, while the TCRdb copy is restricted to in-frame clones and leaves out a portion. The sample shows about 160,000 clones, more than 65% of them seen only once. What was sequenced was peripheral blood. The origin of the receptors is a woman older than 75 with active or convalescent COVID-19.

This chain uses TRBV5-1 with TRBJ1-1; D might be TRBD1 (5 bases). The CDR3 loop spans 15 amino acids. CDR1 SGHRS and CDR2 YFSETQ come from the germline V gene. Trimming removed 3 bases at V and 1 base at J, with 13 bases between. The CDR3 bases are TGCGCCAGCAGCTCCAGCGGGACGGGGAACACTGAAGCTTTCTTT. It encodes CASSSSGTGNTEAFF.

This clone was counted many times. In the same sample, other DNA sequences code for this CDR3. The chain carries TRBV7-9 and TRBJ2-2; possible D gene TRBD1, 7 bases. Trimming stripped 5 bases from V and 0 bases from J, with 13 bases between. This CDR3 region has 16 residues. Germline V gives CDR1 SEHNR, CDR2 FQNEAQ (reference sequence). The CDR3 DNA follows: TGTGCCAGCAGCCCCCAGGGGGGAGCGAACACCGGGGAGCTGTTTTTT. The encoded protein is CASSPQGGANTGELFF.

The genes are TRBV19 and TRBJ1-4; TRBD1 agrees at 8 bases. Trimming took 4 bases from V and 8 from J; bases not matched to a gene: 6. Germline V gives CDR1 LNHDA, CDR2 SQIVND (reference sequence). The CDR3 is made up of 14 amino acids. CDR3 nucleotides: TGTGCCAGTAGTAGTCAGGGGGCTTGGGAAAAACTGTTTTTT. Its translation is CASSSQGAWEKLFF.

The count of this clone is one. The chain couples TRBV28 to TRBJ1-2, with D possibly matching TRBD1 (6 bases). CDR3 length: 15 residues. CDR1 and CDR2 (germline): MDHEN, SYDVKM. Trimming took off 6 bases at V and 4 bases at J, with 18 bases between the two ends. Written as DNA, the CDR3 is TGTGCCAGCAGCCCCGGGGGGCAGCGGGCCTATGGCTACACCTTC. It encodes CASSPGGQRAYGYTF.

The chain combines TRBV4-2 with TRBJ2-1; 11 nucleotides line up with TRBD2. The CDR3 is made up of 16 amino acids. Germline V CDR1 and CDR2: LGHNA, YNFKEQ. V dropped 4 bases and J dropped 6; count of bases not matched to a gene: 8. The CDR3 DNA follows: TGTGCCAGCAGCCTTGGAGCCGGGACTAGCGGCAATGAGCAGTTCTTC. Encoded protein: CASSLGAGTSGNEQFF.

The V and J genes are TRBV20-1 and TRBJ1-1; tentative D call: TRBD1 (5 bases). This CDR3 has 13 residues. Germline V CDR1 and CDR2: DFQATT, SNEGSKA (reference sequence). Trimming took 3 bases from V and 8 from J, leaving 16 bases between them. DNA of the CDR3: TGCAGTGCTAGTGCACGGACACGGCCCGAAGCTTTCTTT. Translated, it gives CSASARTRPEAFF.

The CDR3: CASSFGGEAFF. CDR3 DNA sequence: TGCGCCAGCAGCTTCGGGGGTGAAGCTTTCTTT. The gene calls are TRBV5-1 and TRBJ1-1, with D tentatively TRBD1 (5 bases). This CDR3 comprises 11 residues. The V end lost 2 bases, the J end lost 7 bases, and 6 bases lay between the germline ends. Germline-derived CDR1 and CDR2 are SGHRS and YFSETQ. Using reference TRBV5-1 and TRBJ1-1 for the parts outside the CDR3, the full variable domain is KAGVTQTPRYLIKTRGQQVTLSCSPISGHRSVSWYQQTPGQGLQFLFEYFSETQRNKGNFPGRFSGRQFSNSRSEMNVSTLELGDSALYLCASSFGGEAFFGQGTRLTVV.

The J gene is TRBJ2-7, the V gene TRBV6-5; TRBD2 agrees at 7 bases. The V gene end was trimmed by 7 bases and the J gene end by 4 bases; junction bases not matched to a gene: 13. Germline V gene lookup returns CDR1 MNHEY and CDR2 SVGAGI. The CDR3 sequence is 15 residues long. Written as DNA, the CDR3 is TGTGCCAGCAATCAACTAACGGGGGGTACGTACGAGCAGTACTTC. This sequence encodes CASNQLTGGTYEQYF.

The CDR3 reads CASSRGRNSPLHF. In nucleotides, the CDR3 is TGTGCCAGCAGCCGAGGTCGCAATTCACCCCTCCACTTT. J is TRBJ1-6 and V is TRBV11-3; D is undetermined. This CDR3 spans 13 amino acids. Between the trimmed V and J ends, which lost 5 bases and 7 bases, there was a span of 9 bases. Germline values: CDR1 SGHNT, CDR2 YENEEA. The entire variable domain, with the rest obtained from reference TRBV11-3 and TRBJ1-6, is as follows: EAGVVQSPRYKIIEKKQPVAFWCNPISGHNTLYWYLQNLGQGPELLIRYENEEAVDDSQLPKDRFSAERLKGVDSTLKIQPAELGDSAVYLCASSRGRNSPLHFGNGTRLTVT.

This clone was seen a handful of times. Other DNA sequences in this specimen translate into the identical CDR3. This chain joins TRBV30 and TRBJ1-2; D is perhaps TRBD1 (5 bases). Germline CDR1 and CDR2: GTSNPN and SVGIG (reference sequence). This CDR3 region has 11 residues. V shed 2 bases and J shed 7 bases, with 8 bases lying between them. DNA of the CDR3: TGTGCCTGGAGTCGACAGACTGGCTACACCTTC. Its protein product is CAWSRQTGYTF.